This T cell receptor (beta chain) was identified in a study of T cells in Graves' hyperthyroidism and ophthalmopathy. Findings of the study overall: Using 13 V-J features, a model discriminated ophthalmopathy from stable hyperthyroidism.

In the ophthalmopathy cohort, Clinical Activity Score was at least 3, NOSPECS grade at least 4, and duration under 3 months. Uncontrolled infection, other autoimmune disease, pregnancy or lactation disqualified patients from enrolment. The sample holds a few counts of this clonotype. Its antigen is unidentified. RNA transcripts were the template for amplifying TCR beta CDR3 regions. With the HTBI primer set, the TCR CDR3 went through a first round of RT-PCR. In TCRdb, the multiplex PCR reads were re-called with MiXCR into one record per CDR3 protein. The table has hundreds of thousands of distinct CDR3 sequences, roughly 14% seen once; the top ten hold less than 15%. The germline CDR1 and CDR2 sequences are MGHRA and YSYEKL. CDR3 length equals 17 residues. Germline trimming cut 1 base from V and 6 bases from J; bases unmatched to any gene: 12.

Input material: blood. The chain is built from TRBV4-1 and TRBJ2-3; 8 bases agree with TRBD2. This TCR derives from a man aged 18 to 30 with Graves' ophthalmopathy. CDR3 in DNA: TGCGCCAGCAGCCAAGTGGGACTAGTACTGTCGGCGGATACGCAGTATTTT. Protein sequence: CASSQVGLVLSADTQYF.